The next 27 T cell receptor beta chains were all read from a single sample in a study of blood T cells in healthy people across ages. Through a sample-barcoded 5' primer and a J-beta primer mix, a second PCR was run for roughly 7 to 12 cycles. Via MiXCR, TCRdb re-called the 5' RACE reads, giving one row per CDR3 protein. Of some 800,000 distinct CDR3 sequences listed, about 42% are singletons. The sequenced material came from blood. These receptors were collected from a man in his sixties in good health.

This clonotype has a single count. The chain carries TRBV5-1 and TRBJ1-5; weak D call: TRBD1 (5 bases). Germline CDR1 and CDR2: SGHRS and YFSETQ. V was clipped by 1 base and J by 2 bases, with 10 bases between them. The CDR3 extends over 15 amino acids. The DNA of the CDR3 is TGCGCCAGCAGCTTGTATGAGGGACGCAATCAGCCCCAGCATTTT. Protein: CASSLYEGRNQPQHF.

The chain uses TRBV21-1 and TRBJ1-2. TRBV21-1 is a pseudogene locus. The CDR3 loop spans 17 amino acids. The CDR3 protein is CASSKAWAHLANYGYTF. The CDR3, as DNA: TGTGCCAGCAGCAAAGCCTGGGCCCACCTAGCTAACTATGGCTACACCTTC.

The chain carries TRBV6-2 or TRBV6-3 and TRBJ2-5; the D gene is possibly TRBD2 (5 bases). Trimming pared 0 bases from V and 5 bases from J, leaving 13 bases between. The germline V gene encodes CDR1 MNHEY and CDR2 SVGEGT. The CDR3 loop spans 15 amino acids. The CDR3 loop is CASSYSASRMETQYF. The CDR3 DNA reads TGTGCCAGCAGTTACTCTGCTAGCAGGATGGAGACCCAGTACTTC.

Only a few counts were recorded for this clonotype. The chain is built from TRBV14 and TRBJ1-4, with D hard to call. This CDR3 has 15 residues. Trimming pared 4 bases from V and 7 bases from J, leaving 16 bases between. Germline V gene lookup returns CDR1 SGHDN and CDR2 FVKESK. CDR3: CASSPTGRGGEKLFF. CDR3 bases: TGTGCCAGCAGCCCAACCGGACGCGGCGGTGAAAAACTGTTTTTT.

The CDR3 sequence is CASSLVSGSDKNIQYF. CDR3 DNA: TGTGCCAGCAGCTTAGTTTCAGGGTCTGACAAAAACATTCAGTACTTC. V gene TRBV7-9 combines with J gene TRBJ2-4, with D maybe TRBD1 (5 bases). Between the trimmed V and J ends, which lost 1 base and 3 bases, there was a span of 13 bases. The CDR3 is 16 residues long. Germline lookup yields CDR1 SEHNR and CDR2 FQNEAQ (reference sequence).

In the case of this clonotype: At one end, the junction sequence differs from germline, possibly due to a read error. The V call is TRBV7-8, the J call TRBJ1-5, with 12 bases that match TRBD1. The CDR3 has 15 amino acids. CDR1 is SGHVS and CDR2 is FQNEAQ in the germline V gene. CDR3 bases: TGTGCCAGCAGCGGGACAGGGGGCTTCAATCGGCCCCAGCATTTT. Translated: CASSGTGGFNRPQHF.

The sample holds a few counts of this clonotype. The chain carries TRBV29-1 and TRBJ2-3, with D possibly matching TRBD1 (5 bases). The CDR3 runs to 11 residues. Per germline, CDR1 SQVTM and CDR2 ANQGSEA. V was trimmed by 6 bases and J by 6 bases, leaving 10 bases between them. The CDR3 DNA follows: TGCAGCGTAGAACAGGACGATACGCAGTATTTT. This sequence encodes CSVEQDDTQYF.

The rearrangement joins TRBV5-6 to TRBJ1-2; TRBD1 aligns across 7 bases. CDR3 size: 14 residues. Trimming removed 0 bases from V and 7 bases from J; junction bases left unmatched: 6. Germline V gives CDR1 SGHDT, CDR2 YYEEEE. The CDR3 bases are TGTGCCAGCAGCTTGGAAAGGGGGCCGTCTGGCTACACCTTC. Protein product: CASSLERGPSGYTF.

The chain joins TRBV10-3 to TRBJ2-1; D call uncertain. V was clipped by 2 bases and J by 10 bases, with 6 bases between them. From germline, CDR1 is ENHRY and CDR2 SYGVKD. The CDR3 runs to 11 residues. The CDR3 nucleotides are TGTGCCATCAGTGAGATCCAAGAGCAGTTCTTC. It codes for CAISEIQEQFF.

This clonotype came up a few times. V gene TRBV6-2 or TRBV6-3 combines with J gene TRBJ2-5, with a weak D call TRBD2 (6 bases). Germline lookup yields CDR1 MNHEY and CDR2 SVGEGT. There are 14 residues in the CDR3. V was cut by 4 bases and J by 7 bases, with 16 bases left in between. CDR3 loop: CASSWNQGGGTQYF. The CDR3 DNA reads TGTGCCAGCAGTTGGAACCAGGGAGGCGGGACCCAGTACTTC.

This clonotype was counted between two and nine times. The chain joins TRBV7-2 to TRBJ2-7; 7 bases align to TRBD2. Germline V gene sequence: CDR1 SGHTA, CDR2 FQGNSA. Trimming cost V 5 bases and J 0 bases; bases outside gene matches: 10. The CDR3 spans 16 residues. CDR3 loop: CASSARAGPSSYEQYF. Written as DNA, the CDR3 is TGTGCCAGCAGCGCAAGAGCGGGGCCTAGCTCCTACGAGCAGTACTTC. Full variable domain (outside the CDR3, taken from reference TRBV7-2 and TRBJ2-7): GAGVSQSPSNKVTEKGKDVELRCDPISGHTALYWYRQSLGQGLEFLIYFQGNSAPDKSGLPSDRFSAERTGGSVSTLTIQRTQQEDSAVYLCASSARAGPSSYEQYFGPGTRLTVT.

This clonotype came up a few times. The chain carries TRBV29-1 and TRBJ2-1, with unresolved D. Looked up from germline, CDR1 is SQVTM and CDR2 is ANQGSEA. This CDR3 comprises 12 residues. Trimming left V 7 bases short and J 5 bases short, with 12 bases between. The CDR3 reads CSEGNGNNEQFF. CDR3 sequence (DNA): TGCAGCGAGGGCAATGGGAACAATGAGCAGTTCTTC.

This clonotype has a handful of counts. The rearrangement joins TRBV11-3 to TRBJ2-1; D is ambiguous. Per the germline V gene, CDR1 is SGHNT and CDR2 is YENEEA. Deletions cut 0 bases from V and 4 bases from J, with 7 bases between. This CDR3 has 14 residues. As DNA, the CDR3 is TGTGCCAGCAGCTTAGATGGGTTATACAATGAGCAGTTCTTC. Protein product: CASSLDGLYNEQFF.

This clonotype has ten or more counts. This chain links TRBV7-9 with TRBJ2-1; 10 bases map to TRBD2. Germline loops: CDR1 SEHNR, CDR2 FQNEAQ (reference sequence). This CDR3 has 15 amino acids. The trim removed 5 bases at V and 4 bases at J, leaving 5 bases unmatched. CDR3 coding DNA: TGTGCCAGCAGCGCGAGCGGGGGGGCTTACAATGAGCAGTTCTTC. Translating gives CASSASGGAYNEQFF.

This clonotype showed up just a few times. Here the CDR3 reads CASTPSPDRSYEQYF. Here the CDR3 DNA reads TGTGCCAGCACCCCTTCCCCGGACAGATCCTACGAGCAGTACTTC. The chain joins TRBV4-2 to TRBJ2-7; D possibly corresponds to TRBD1 (6 bases). The CDR3 covers 15 residues. CDR1 is LGHNA and CDR2 is YNFKEQ in the germline V gene. V gave up 7 bases and J gave up 1 base, with 17 bases separating them.

This clonotype has more than one count but fewer than ten. The chain recombines TRBV7-2 with TRBJ2-5, with TRBD2 matching 8 bases. V was pared by 6 bases and J by 1 base, with 4 bases of the junction left unmatched. CDR3 length: 14 residues. CDR1 is SGHTA and CDR2 is FQGNSA in the germline V gene. DNA for the CDR3: TGTGCCAGCAGTCATAGCGGGACCCAAGAGACCCAGTACTTC. Translating gives CASSHSGTQETQYF.

The J gene is TRBJ2-7, the V gene TRBV5-1; no firm D call. V lost 4 bases and J 6 bases, leaving 23 bases between the germline ends. This CDR3 contains 16 residues. Germline CDR1 and CDR2: SGHRS and YFSETQ. This chain's CDR3 is CASSVFPGPPQAEQYF. DNA of the CDR3: TGCGCCAGCAGCGTATTCCCGGGCCCCCCCCAGGCCGAGCAGTACTTC. Filled out from reference TRBV5-1 and TRBJ2-7, the complete variable domain reads KAGVTQTPRYLIKTRGQQVTLSCSPISGHRSVSWYQQTPGQGLQFLFEYFSETQRNKGNFPGRFSGRQFSNSRSEMNVSTLELGDSALYLCASSVFPGPPQAEQYFGPGTRLTVT.

This chain's CDR3 is CASSTSWYEQYF. For the CDR3, the DNA is TGTGCCAGCAGCACTAGCTGGTACGAGCAGTACTTC. The V gene is TRBV7-9, the J gene TRBJ2-7, with D perhaps TRBD2 (6 bases). CDR3 length: 12 residues. Trimming cost V 5 bases and J 4 bases, with 9 bases left between them. Germline V gene data show CDR1 as SEHNR and CDR2 as FQNEAQ (reference sequence).

The chain recombines TRBV7-2 with TRBJ2-3; 8 nucleotides align to TRBD2. V lost 6 bases, J lost 0 bases, and 8 bases stayed unmatched. The CDR3 is 16 amino acids. The germline gives CDR1 SGHTA, CDR2 FQGNSA. In nucleotides, the CDR3 is TGTGCCAGCAGTACCAGACTAGCGACTAGCACAGATACGCAGTATTTT. Its translation is CASSTRLATSTDTQYF.

The CDR3 sequence is CASSGDFAYGYTF. CDR3 in DNA: TGTGCCAGCAGTGGGGACTTTGCCTATGGCTACACCTTC. The J gene is TRBJ1-2, the V gene TRBV2; the D gene is possibly TRBD1 (5 bases). V lost 4 bases, J lost 4 bases, and 10 bases lay in between. Germline V CDR1 and CDR2: SNHLY, FYNNEI. The CDR3 contains 13 residues.

The chain has TRBV25-1 and TRBJ1-1; the D is unclear. V lost 4 bases and J lost 0, with 9 bases in between. Germline values: CDR1 MGHDK, CDR2 SYGVNS. The CDR3 covers 14 residues. The CDR3: CASSGPTMNTEAFF. The DNA for the CDR3 is TGTGCCAGCAGTGGGCCGACAATGAACACTGAAGCTTTCTTT.

Turning to this clonotype: This may stem from a read error, because a much larger clone lies one nucleotide away. J is TRBJ1-2 and V is TRBV25-1, with 8 nucleotides matching TRBD1. Looked up from germline, CDR1 is MGHDK and CDR2 is SYGVNS. The CDR3 totals 17 residues. The CDR3 sequence: CASSEYGRGQANYGHTF. The CDR3 DNA is TGTGCCAGCAGTGAATATGGCAGGGGGCAGGCTAACTATGGCCACACCTTC.

A few counts support this clonotype. The chain links TRBV5-5 to TRBJ2-7, with 7 nucleotides matching TRBD1. This CDR3 contains 14 residues. Germline CDR1 and CDR2: SGHKS and YYEKEE (reference sequence). Trimming removed 1 base from V and 2 bases from J; junction bases left unmatched: 3. CDR3 coding DNA: TGTGCCAGCAGCTTGAAGGGGGCTACCTACGAGCAGTACTTC. Amino acid sequence: CASSLKGATYEQYF. Based on the CDR3 plus reference TRBV5-5 and TRBJ2-7, the full variable domain is DAGVTQSPTHLIKTRGQQVTLRCSPISGHKSVSWYQQVLGQGPQFIFQYYEKEERGRGNFPDRFSARQFPNYSSELNVNALLLGDSALYLCASSLKGATYEQYFGPGTRLTVT.

This chain joins TRBV19 and TRBJ2-1, with 8 bases fitting TRBD2. J gave up 8 bases and V 10 bases, and 7 bases lay outside the gene matches. Germline CDR1 and CDR2: LNHDA and SQIVND (reference sequence). This CDR3 region has 12 residues. Here the CDR3 reads CAIGTSGHEQFF. In DNA form, the CDR3 reads TGTGCCATCGGGACTAGTGGGCATGAGCAGTTCTTC.

The chain recombines TRBV12-3 or TRBV12-4 with TRBJ2-3; 9 positions match TRBD1. CDR3 length: 19 residues. The V gene end was trimmed by 3 bases and the J gene end by 4 bases; junction bases not matched to a gene: 17. The CDR3 reads CASSFSGQGRRFRADTQYF. Written as DNA, the CDR3 is TGTGCCAGCAGTTTCTCGGGACAGGGTAGGAGATTCAGGGCAGATACGCAGTATTTT.

This clonotype occurred many times. The rearrangement uses TRBV12-3 or TRBV12-4 and TRBJ2-4; 9 nucleotides align to TRBD1. The trim removed 6 bases at V and 7 bases at J, leaving 10 bases unmatched. This CDR3 has 15 amino acids. The CDR3 spells CASRETGGVGNIQYF. CDR3 in DNA: TGTGCCAGCAGGGAAACAGGGGGCGTTGGTAACATTCAGTACTTC.

V usage is TRBV11-2 and J usage is TRBJ2-1; unclear D gene. This CDR3 is 11 amino acids long. V lost 2 bases to trimming and J lost 9 bases, with 5 bases between them. From germline, CDR1 is SGHAT and CDR2 FQNNGV. CDR3 in DNA: TGTGCCAGCAGCTTATTTGCTGAGCAGTTCTTC. It is translated as CASSLFAEQFF.